Listed below are T cell receptor beta chains from one sample, sequenced in a study of CD8+ T cells in alopecia areata. Assay used: immunoSEQ multiplex PCR; TCRdb lists only in-frame clones, some missing. This table holds about 130,000 clones, 49% found once. Sequences were derived from CD8+ T cells sorted from blood, sampled at week 0. The receptor source for this set is a human donor with alopecia areata. CDR3s include the opening cysteine and the closing phenylalanine or tryptophan. Each record gives: D gene, clone size, J gene, V gene, CDR3 protein, CDR3 DNA. The D gene is left open where the match is weak. Clone size appears in some rows only: once, few, many, or a class for an expanded clone.

D: -; size: -; J: TRBJ2-6; V: TRBV25-1; CDR3: CASSEGPISGANVLTF; DNA: TGTGCCAGCAGTGAAGGACCGATCTCTGGGGCCAACGTCCTGACTTTC
D: -; size: -; J: TRBJ2-1; V: TRBV29-1; CDR3: CSVGSEELSSYNEQFF; DNA: TGCAGCGTTGGCAGTGAGGAACTCAGCTCCTACAATGAGCAGTTCTTC
D: TRBD1; size: few; J: TRBJ2-4; V: TRBV5-6; CDR3: CASSQGQGRNIQYF; DNA: TGTGCCAGCAGCCAGGGACAGGGAAGAAACATTCAGTACTTC
D: -; size: -; J: TRBJ2-2; V: TRBV9; CDR3: CASSVGRNTGELFF; DNA: TGTGCCAGCAGCGTAGGACGAAACACCGGGGAGCTGTTTTTT
D: -; size: -; J: TRBJ1-2; V: TRBV27; CDR3: CASSLSTGYGYTF; DNA: TGTGCCAGCAGTTTATCTACAGGGTATGGCTACACCTTC
D: -; size: -; J: TRBJ1-4; V: TRBV29-1; CDR3: CSVVTNEKLFF; DNA: TGCAGCGTTGTAACTAATGAAAAACTGTTTTTT
D: -; size: -; J: TRBJ2-7; V: TRBV29-1; CDR3: CSVVAAYEQYF; DNA: TGCAGCGTTGTGGCGGCCTACGAGCAGTACTTC
D: TRBD1; size: -; J: TRBJ1-5; V: TRBV29-1; CDR3: CSVGGTDSNQPQHF; DNA: TGCAGCGTTGGGGGGACAGATAGCAATCAGCCCCAGCATTTT
D: -; size: -; J: TRBJ1-1; V: TRBV30; CDR3: CAWSQVGNTEAFF; DNA: TGTGCCTGGTCACAGGTCGGGAACACTGAAGCTTTCTTT
D: TRBD1; size: -; J: TRBJ1-1; V: TRBV29-1; CDR3: CSVEDQAGGVLNTEAFF; DNA: TGCAGCGTTGAAGATCAGGCAGGGGGTGTTCTAAACACTGAAGCTTTCTTT
D: -; size: -; J: TRBJ1-1; V: TRBV29-1; CDR3: CSVEASAEAFF; DNA: TGCAGCGTTGAAGCCAGCGCCGAGGCTTTCTTT
D: -; size: -; J: TRBJ2-5; V: TRBV6-6; CDR3: CASSPGLQRETQYF; DNA: TGTGCCAGCAGCCCCGGATTACAGCGAGAGACCCAGTACTTC
D: -; size: -; J: TRBJ2-5; V: TRBV11-2; CDR3: CASSAFRVLQETQYF; DNA: TGTGCCAGCAGCGCATTCCGGGTTCTCCAAGAGACCCAGTACTTC